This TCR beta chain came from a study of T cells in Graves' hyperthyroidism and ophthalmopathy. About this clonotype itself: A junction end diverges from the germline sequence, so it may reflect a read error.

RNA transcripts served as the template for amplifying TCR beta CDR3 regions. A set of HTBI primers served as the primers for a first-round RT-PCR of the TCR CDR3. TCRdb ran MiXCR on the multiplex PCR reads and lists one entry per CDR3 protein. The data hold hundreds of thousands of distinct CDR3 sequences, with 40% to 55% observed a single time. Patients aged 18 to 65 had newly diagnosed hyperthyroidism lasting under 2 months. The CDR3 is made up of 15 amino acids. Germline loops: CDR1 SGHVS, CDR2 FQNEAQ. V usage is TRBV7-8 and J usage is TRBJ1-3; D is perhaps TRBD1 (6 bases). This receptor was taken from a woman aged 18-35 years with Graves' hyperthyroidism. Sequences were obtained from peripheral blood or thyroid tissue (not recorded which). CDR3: CASSSGVSSGSTIYF. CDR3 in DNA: TGTGCCAGCAGTTCAGGGGTCAGCTCTGGAAGCACCATATATTTT.